This T cell receptor (beta chain) was sequenced in a study of shared clonotypes between healthy human individuals. Every immunoSEQ plate was one replicate of a subset's evenly spread DNA. Profiled with immunoSEQ multiplex PCR; TCRdb holds only in-frame clones, not every one. Found here are fewer than 650,000 clones, roughly four fifths of them singletons; the top ten hold roughly 13%. V lost 5 bases to trimming and J lost 2 bases; unmatched junction nucleotides: 7. The germline gives CDR1 MGHDK, CDR2 SYGVNS. The CDR3 is made up of 15 amino acids. The healthy adult donors were HIV-negative and reported no recent acute infections or vaccinations.

Sequencing was carried out using PBMCs. This receptor was obtained from a woman aged 35 to 49 in good health. Some clones in this sample may be carry-over from other donors' samples. The rearrangement links TRBV25-1 to TRBJ2-7; the match to TRBD2 covers 9 bases. The CDR3: CASSPYLAGTYEQYF. The CDR3 DNA sequence: TGTGCCAGCAGTCCCTATCTAGCGGGGACCTACGAGCAGTACTTC.